This T cell receptor (beta chain) originates from a study of T cell repertoires in cytomegalovirus infection. Study summary: Public TCR beta signatures indicated both CMV infection and matching HLA type.

Study-level results: HLA-C-restricted CMV clonotypes gave the most frequent clonotype in two of eight donors. Frequencies of public TCR beta families were cumulated, and this identified carriers of CMV plus the relevant HLA.

This clonotype was recorded a few times. The target antigen is unknown. Using its own MiXCR run on the reads, TCRdb lists one record per CDR3 protein. The data contain fewer than 1,000,000 distinct CDR3 sequences, about a third of them singletons. The CDR3 runs to 13 residues. Unmatched junction bases numbered 1, after V lost 7 bases and J lost 4 bases. This specimen was cultured CD8+ T cells from PBMCs, taken from culture after CMV antigen stimulation. This sequence was found in a human donor in good health (CMV status not recorded). Some clones in this sample may be carry-over from other donors' samples. V is TRBV12-3 or TRBV12-4 and J is TRBJ1-1; 12 bases are a match to TRBD1. This CDR3 reads CASTGQGATEAFF. The DNA of the CDR3 is TGTGCCAGCACGGGACAGGGGGCCACTGAAGCTTTCTTT.